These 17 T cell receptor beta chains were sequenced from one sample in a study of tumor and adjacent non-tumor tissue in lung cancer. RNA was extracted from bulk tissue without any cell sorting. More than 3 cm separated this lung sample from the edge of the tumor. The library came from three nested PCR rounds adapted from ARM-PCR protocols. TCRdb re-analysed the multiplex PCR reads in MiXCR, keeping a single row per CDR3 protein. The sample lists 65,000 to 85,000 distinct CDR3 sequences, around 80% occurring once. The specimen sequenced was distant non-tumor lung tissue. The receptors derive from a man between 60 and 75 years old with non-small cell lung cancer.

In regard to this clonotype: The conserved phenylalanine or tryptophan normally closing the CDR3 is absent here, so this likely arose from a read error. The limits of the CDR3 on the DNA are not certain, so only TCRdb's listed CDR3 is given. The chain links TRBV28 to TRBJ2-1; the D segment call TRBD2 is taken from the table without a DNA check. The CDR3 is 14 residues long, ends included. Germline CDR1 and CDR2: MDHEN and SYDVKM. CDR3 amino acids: CTSSPSGAYNEQFL.

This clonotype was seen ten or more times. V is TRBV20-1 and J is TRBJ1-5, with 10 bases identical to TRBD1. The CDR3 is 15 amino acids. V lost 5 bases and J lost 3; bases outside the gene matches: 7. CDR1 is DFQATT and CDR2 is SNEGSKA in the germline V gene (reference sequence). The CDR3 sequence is CSASPGTGVNQPQHF. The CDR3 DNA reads TGCAGTGCTTCTCCCGGGACAGGGGTCAATCAGCCCCAGCATTTT.

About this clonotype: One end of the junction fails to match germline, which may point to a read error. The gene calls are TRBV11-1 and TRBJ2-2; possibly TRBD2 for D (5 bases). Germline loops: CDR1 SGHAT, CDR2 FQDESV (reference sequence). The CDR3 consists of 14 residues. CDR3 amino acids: CASNCTSGIGELFF. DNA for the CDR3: TGTGCTAGCAACTGTACTAGTGGCATCGGGGAGCTGTTTTTT.

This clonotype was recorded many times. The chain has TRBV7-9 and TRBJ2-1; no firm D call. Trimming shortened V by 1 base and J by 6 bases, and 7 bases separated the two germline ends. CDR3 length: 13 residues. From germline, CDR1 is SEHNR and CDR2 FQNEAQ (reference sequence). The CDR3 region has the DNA TGTGCCAGCAGCTTAGAACAAACCAATGAGCAGTTCTTC. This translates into CASSLEQTNEQFF.

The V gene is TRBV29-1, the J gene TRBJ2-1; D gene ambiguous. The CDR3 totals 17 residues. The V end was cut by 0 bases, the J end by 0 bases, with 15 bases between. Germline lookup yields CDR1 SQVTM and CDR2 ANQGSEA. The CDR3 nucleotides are TGCAGCGTTGAAGATCTAGAAGGGTGGAGCTCCTACAATGAGCAGTTCTTC. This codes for CSVEDLEGWSSYNEQFF.

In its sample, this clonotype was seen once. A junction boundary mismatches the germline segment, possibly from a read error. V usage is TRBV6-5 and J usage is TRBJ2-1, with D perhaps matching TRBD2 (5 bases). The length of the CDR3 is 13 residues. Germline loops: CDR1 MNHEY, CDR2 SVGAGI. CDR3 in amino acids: CVSSFGVLDGQFF. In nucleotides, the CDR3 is TGTGTCAGCAGTTTCGGGGTCCTGGATGGGCAGTTCTTC.

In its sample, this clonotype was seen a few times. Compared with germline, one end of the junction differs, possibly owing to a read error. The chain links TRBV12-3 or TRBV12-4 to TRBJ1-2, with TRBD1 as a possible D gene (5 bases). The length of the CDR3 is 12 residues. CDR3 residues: CATSRQSYGYTF. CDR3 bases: TGTGCCACCAGCAGACAGTCCTATGGTTACACCTTC.

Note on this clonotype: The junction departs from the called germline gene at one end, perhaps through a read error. CDR3 sequence reads: CASTTGHNTEAFF. CDR3 sequence (DNA): TGTGCCAGCACCACAGGACATAACACTGAAGCATTCTTT. V usage is TRBV6-1 and J usage is TRBJ1-1, with D possibly matching TRBD1 (5 bases). This CDR3 contains 13 residues. CDR1 and CDR2 (germline): MNHNS, SASEGT.

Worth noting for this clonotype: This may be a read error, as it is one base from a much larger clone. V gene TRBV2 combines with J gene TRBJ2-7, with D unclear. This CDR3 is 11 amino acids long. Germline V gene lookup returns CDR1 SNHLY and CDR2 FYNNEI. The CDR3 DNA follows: TGTGGCAGCAGTGAGGAGACCGAGCAGTACTTC. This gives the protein CGSSEETEQYF.

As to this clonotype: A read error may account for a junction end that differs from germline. The CDR3 loop reads CASILGGTSHSGELLF. The CDR3 DNA follows: TGTGCCAGCATCCTGGGGGGGACTAGTCACTCCGGGGAGCTGTTATTT. This chain uses TRBV11-2 with TRBJ2-2; 8 nucleotides line up with TRBD2. CDR1 is SGHAT, CDR2 FQNNGV, per germline. The CDR3 consists of 16 residues.

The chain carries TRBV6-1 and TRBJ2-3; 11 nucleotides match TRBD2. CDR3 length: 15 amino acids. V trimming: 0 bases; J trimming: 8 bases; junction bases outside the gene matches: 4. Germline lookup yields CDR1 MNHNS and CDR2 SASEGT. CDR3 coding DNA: TGTGCCAGCAGTGAAGCTAGCGGGGGGGCCGTTACGCAGTATTTT. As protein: CASSEASGGAVTQYF.

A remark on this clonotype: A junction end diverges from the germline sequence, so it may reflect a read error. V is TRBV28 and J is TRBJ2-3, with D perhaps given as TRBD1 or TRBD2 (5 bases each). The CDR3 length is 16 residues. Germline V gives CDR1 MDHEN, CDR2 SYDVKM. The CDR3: CASRPTPGRYTDTHYF. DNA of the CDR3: TGTGCCAGCAGACCCACCCCAGGGAGATACACAGATACGCACTATTTT. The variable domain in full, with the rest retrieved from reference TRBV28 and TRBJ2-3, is DVKVTQSSRYLVKRTGEKVFLECVQDMDHENMFWYRQDPGLGLRLIYFSYDVKMKEKGDIPEGYSVSREKKERFSLILESASTNQTSMYLCASRPTPGRYTDTHYFGPGTRLTVL.

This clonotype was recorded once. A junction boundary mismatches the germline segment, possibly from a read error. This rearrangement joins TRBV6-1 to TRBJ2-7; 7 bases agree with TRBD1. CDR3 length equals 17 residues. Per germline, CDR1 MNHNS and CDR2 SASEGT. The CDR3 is CTSSEALTGQTPYEQYF. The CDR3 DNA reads TGTACCAGTAGTGAAGCGCTAACGGGACAGACCCCCTACGAGCAGTACTTC.

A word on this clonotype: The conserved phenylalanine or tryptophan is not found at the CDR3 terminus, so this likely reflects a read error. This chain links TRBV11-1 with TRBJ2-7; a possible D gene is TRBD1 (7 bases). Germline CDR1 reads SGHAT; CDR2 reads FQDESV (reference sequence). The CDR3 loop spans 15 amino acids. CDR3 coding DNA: TGTGCTAGCAGCTTAGACCAGGGGGGCCGCCACGAGCAGTACCTC. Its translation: CASSLDQGGRHEQYL.

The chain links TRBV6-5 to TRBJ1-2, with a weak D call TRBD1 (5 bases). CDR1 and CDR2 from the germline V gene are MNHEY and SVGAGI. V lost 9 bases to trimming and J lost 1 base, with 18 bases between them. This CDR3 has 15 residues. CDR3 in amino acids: CARSRQNGNNYGYTF. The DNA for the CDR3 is TGTGCCAGGAGTCGACAGAATGGGAATAACTATGGCTACACCTTC.

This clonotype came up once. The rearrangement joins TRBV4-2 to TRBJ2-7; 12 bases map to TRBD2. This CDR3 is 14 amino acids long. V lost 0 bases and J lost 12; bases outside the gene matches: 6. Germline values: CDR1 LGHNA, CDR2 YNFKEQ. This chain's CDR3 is CASSQDGTSGRRYF. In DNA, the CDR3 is TGTGCCAGCAGCCAAGATGGGACTAGCGGGCGTAGGTACTTC.

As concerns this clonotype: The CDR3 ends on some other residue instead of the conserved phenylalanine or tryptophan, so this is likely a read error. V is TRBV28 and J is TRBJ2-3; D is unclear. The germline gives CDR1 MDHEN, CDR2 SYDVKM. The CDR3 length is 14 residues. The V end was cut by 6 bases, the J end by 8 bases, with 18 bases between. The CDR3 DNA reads TGTGCCAGCAGCCCCGATGAGTGGGAAGGTACGCAGTATCTT. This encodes CASSPDEWEGTQYL.